A selection of T cell receptor beta chains follows, all from one sample in a study of T cells in Graves' hyperthyroidism and ophthalmopathy. TCRdb used MiXCR to reprocess the multiplex PCR reads, holding one entry per CDR3 protein. The sample records about 610,000 distinct CDR3 sequences, approximately 16% being singletons. The sequenced sample was blood. The receptors stem from a woman aged 35 to 49 with Graves' ophthalmopathy. CDR3s include the opening cysteine and the closing phenylalanine or tryptophan. Each record gives: V gene, J gene, CDR3 protein.

v_call: TRBV27; j_call: TRBJ1-3; cdr3_aa: CASSSNPTLAGNTIYF
v_call: TRBV6-1; j_call: TRBJ2-1; cdr3_aa: CASRGGLAGVYNEQFF
v_call: TRBV30; j_call: TRBJ2-3; cdr3_aa: CAWSNGGRADTQYF
v_call: TRBV13; j_call: TRBJ1-6; cdr3_aa: CASSLEGQGHNSPLHF
v_call: TRBV5-1; j_call: TRBJ2-4; cdr3_aa: CASKTDGGENIQYF
v_call: TRBV3-1; j_call: TRBJ2-5; cdr3_aa: CASTRGRSGTQYF
v_call: TRBV7-9; j_call: TRBJ1-1; cdr3_aa: CASSGQWGASGTEAFF
v_call: TRBV9; j_call: TRBJ1-3; cdr3_aa: CASSSVWGSHSGNTIYF
v_call: TRBV7-9; j_call: TRBJ2-5; cdr3_aa: CASSGRDIQETQYF
v_call: TRBV28; j_call: TRBJ2-7; cdr3_aa: CASNSVGSGRDEQYF
v_call: TRBV7-3; j_call: TRBJ2-2; cdr3_aa: CASSLTVVGQGSGELFF
v_call: TRBV18; j_call: TRBJ1-2; cdr3_aa: CASSPQTGDGYTF
v_call: TRBV29-1; j_call: TRBJ2-5; cdr3_aa: CSGRESGKKETQYF
v_call: TRBV10-2; j_call: TRBJ2-7; cdr3_aa: CASSDGRGPRSYEQYF
v_call: TRBV3-1; j_call: TRBJ1-1; cdr3_aa: CASSRNRGKTEAFF
v_call: TRBV20-1; j_call: TRBJ2-7; cdr3_aa: CSARDISRQLYEQYF
v_call: TRBV10-3; j_call: TRBJ2-4; cdr3_aa: CAIGSGEAAKNIQYF
v_call: TRBV30; j_call: TRBJ2-5; cdr3_aa: CAWSVQKTQYF
v_call: TRBV11-3; j_call: TRBJ2-2; cdr3_aa: CASSSEWQGLAGELFF
v_call: TRBV5-1; j_call: TRBJ2-6; cdr3_aa: CASKLAGHSGANVLTF
v_call: TRBV5-1; j_call: TRBJ2-3; cdr3_aa: CASSLQDRTDTQYF
v_call: TRBV28; j_call: TRBJ1-2; cdr3_aa: CASATGSANYGYTF
v_call: TRBV11-2; j_call: TRBJ1-1; cdr3_aa: CASSLVTGGLNTEAFF
v_call: TRBV10-3; j_call: TRBJ1-1; cdr3_aa: CAIRGAGLNTEAFF
v_call: TRBV28; j_call: TRBJ2-6; cdr3_aa: CASTPGGASGANVLTF
v_call: TRBV12-5; j_call: TRBJ2-5; cdr3_aa: CASGLTGQETQYF
v_call: TRBV11-2; j_call: TRBJ2-4; cdr3_aa: CASSLGRGQAAKNIQYF
v_call: TRBV18; j_call: TRBJ1-1; cdr3_aa: CASSPPNRGQNTEAFF
v_call: TRBV3-1; j_call: TRBJ2-2; cdr3_aa: CASSQDQTWPGELFF
v_call: TRBV12-3/TRBV12-4; j_call: TRBJ1-4; cdr3_aa: CASSFSVSRSSGKLFF
v_call: TRBV5-1; j_call: TRBJ1-5; cdr3_aa: CASSHGTGNQPQHF
v_call: TRBV5-1; j_call: TRBJ2-7; cdr3_aa: CANSLEPGREQYF
v_call: TRBV6-2/TRBV6-3; j_call: TRBJ2-1; cdr3_aa: CASSLKAVSSYNEQFF
v_call: TRBV6-5; j_call: TRBJ1-1; cdr3_aa: CASSYSISGNTEAFF
v_call: TRBV18; j_call: TRBJ2-3; cdr3_aa: CASSPEGLGTDTQYF
v_call: TRBV11-2; j_call: TRBJ2-7; cdr3_aa: CASSFGGGYEQYF
v_call: TRBV20-1; j_call: TRBJ2-7; cdr3_aa: CSADGQTITGEQYF
v_call: TRBV27; j_call: TRBJ1-4; cdr3_aa: CASRDWERGKLFF
v_call: TRBV28; j_call: TRBJ2-1; cdr3_aa: CASTTQEGSYNEQFF
v_call: TRBV28; j_call: TRBJ2-3; cdr3_aa: CASSFAPLGGPNTDTQYF
v_call: TRBV29-1; j_call: TRBJ2-3; cdr3_aa: CSVHRGASTDTQYF
v_call: TRBV30; j_call: TRBJ1-1; cdr3_aa: CAWSVQLVAFF
v_call: TRBV10-2; j_call: TRBJ2-1; cdr3_aa: CASKGQGVNEQFF
v_call: TRBV3-1; j_call: TRBJ2-5; cdr3_aa: CASSRLADLGWETQYF